A single sample gave rise to the 26 T cell receptor beta chains below, sequenced in a study of blood T cell repertoires in COVID-19. The data were produced by immunoSEQ multiplex PCR, yet TCRdb's version contains in-frame clones alone and is incomplete. The data contain roughly 40,000 clones, roughly 87% of them singletons. Sequenced sample: peripheral blood. The receptor source for this set is a human donor in a cohort sampled during active COVID-19.

This chain uses TRBV5-5 with TRBJ1-1; TRBD1 is a possible D gene (6 bases). V lost 3 bases, J lost 1 base, and 10 bases lay in between. Germline loops: CDR1 SGHKS, CDR2 YYEKEE (reference sequence). CDR3 size: 14 residues. CDR3 region: CASSWTGQNTEAFF. CDR3 in DNA: TGTGCCAGCAGCTGGACGGGACAGAACACTGAAGCTTTCTTT. The full variable domain, in which reference TRBV5-5 and TRBJ1-1 provide the parts outside the CDR3, is DAGVTQSPTHLIKTRGQQVTLRCSPISGHKSVSWYQQVLGQGPQFIFQYYEKEERGRGNFPDRFSARQFPNYSSELNVNALLLGDSALYLCASSWTGQNTEAFFGQGTRLTVV.

The chain is built from TRBV7-9 and TRBJ2-1, with a possible D match to TRBD1 (6 bases). Deletions cut 4 bases from V and 8 bases from J, with 18 bases between. The CDR3 totals 15 residues. Germline CDR1 SEHNR, CDR2 FQNEAQ (reference sequence). The CDR3 is CASSSQGTYRDEQFF. In DNA form, the CDR3 reads TGTGCCAGCAGCTCCCAAGGGACATACAGGGATGAGCAGTTCTTC.

CDR3 bases: TGTGCCAGCAGCTTAGCCGCGGGGCCTGACGAGCAGTTCTTC. This translates into CASSLAAGPDEQFF. V gene TRBV7-9 combines with J gene TRBJ2-1; D might be TRBD2 (6 bases). In germline, CDR1 is SEHNR, CDR2 FQNEAQ (reference sequence). The CDR3 extends over 14 amino acids. Trimming removed 0 bases from V and 10 bases from J, with 13 bases in between.

This clone was counted between two and nine times. J is TRBJ2-7 and V is TRBV18, with 15 nucleotides matching TRBD2. V shed 6 bases, J shed 5 bases, and the junction held 5 bases outside the gene matches. From germline, CDR1 is KGHSH and CDR2 LQKENI. The CDR3 loop spans 15 amino acids. For the CDR3, the DNA is TGTGCCAGCTCGGGGACTAGCGGGAGGAATAACGAGCAGTACTTC. It encodes CASSGTSGRNNEQYF.

The chain is built from TRBV11-2 and TRBJ1-1; TRBD1 agrees at 7 bases. Germline CDR1 is SGHAT and CDR2 is FQNNGV. With V trimmed by 4 bases and J by 3 bases, 17 bases remained unmatched. The CDR3 consists of 18 residues. The CDR3 here is CASSSGTFFHDRDTEAFF. The CDR3 nucleotides are TGTGCCAGCAGCTCTGGGACATTCTTCCATGACAGGGACACTGAAGCTTTCTTT.

V usage is TRBV5-8 and J usage is TRBJ1-4, with 8 bases aligning to TRBD1. CDR1 is SGHTS and CDR2 is YDEGEE in the germline V gene. J gave up 7 bases and V 0 bases, and 8 bases lay outside the gene matches. There are 16 residues in the CDR3. CDR3 sequence: CASSLGQGADGEKLFF. The CDR3 DNA is TGTGCCAGCAGCTTGGGGCAGGGGGCCGATGGTGAAAAACTGTTTTTT.

This chain uses TRBV3-1 (or the pseudogene TRBV3-2) with TRBJ1-3; 7 nucleotides align to TRBD1. The CDR3 totals 15 residues. Unmatched junction bases numbered 3, after V lost 4 bases and J lost 0 bases. The germline V gene encodes CDR1 LGHDT and CDR2 YNNKEL (reference sequence). As DNA, the CDR3 is TGTGCCAGCAGCCCCTGGGACAGCTCTGGAAACACCATATATTTT. It yields the protein CASSPWDSSGNTIYF.

Many counts were recorded for this clone. This CDR3 reads CASSGLAGDTGELFF. For the CDR3, the DNA is TGTGCCAGCAGTGGACTAGCGGGAGACACCGGGGAGCTGTTTTTT. This chain links TRBV7-2 with TRBJ2-2, with TRBD2 matching 13 bases. The CDR3 runs to 15 residues. The junction had 1 base not matched to a gene; V was cut back by 6 bases and J by 3 bases. CDR1 and CDR2 from the germline V gene are SGHTA and FQGNSA.

V and J are TRBV7-4 and TRBJ2-1, with 9 bases that match TRBD2. This CDR3 comprises 18 residues. Germline-derived CDR1 and CDR2 are SGHVT and SQSDAQ. V shed 1 base and J 0 bases; nucleotides not matched to a gene: 7. CDR3 DNA: TGTGCCAGCAGCTTAGACCAGCGGGAGGCTAGCTCCTACAATGAGCAGTTCTTC. It is translated as CASSLDQREASSYNEQFF.

This clone was detected only once. The genes are TRBV7-2 and TRBJ2-7, with 7 bases aligning to TRBD2. Per the germline V gene, CDR1 is SGHTA and CDR2 is FQGNSA. The CDR3 consists of 14 residues. Losses at the gene ends were 1 base for V and 3 bases for J; bases not matched to a gene: 3. As DNA, the CDR3 is TGTGCCAGCAGCTTAGGACTAGCCCTCTACGAGCAGTACTTC. Protein product: CASSLGLALYEQYF.

The chain combines TRBV2 with TRBJ1-1; D might be TRBD1 (6 bases). Between the trimmed V and J ends, which lost 1 base and 4 bases, there was a span of 13 bases. CDR1 and CDR2 (germline): SNHLY, FYNNEI. There are 15 residues in the CDR3. The CDR3 protein is CASSEGGYRATEAFF. The CDR3, as DNA: TGTGCCAGCAGTGAAGGGGGCTACAGGGCCACTGAAGCTTTCTTT.

The chain links TRBV3-1 (or the pseudogene TRBV3-2) to TRBJ2-1; 10 bases line up with TRBD1. The CDR3 spans 15 residues. CDR1 is LGHDT and CDR2 is YNNKEL in the germline V gene (reference sequence). Losses at the gene ends were 4 bases for V and 3 bases for J; bases not matched to a gene: 3. DNA of the CDR3: TGTGCCAGCAGCCTTGGGACAGGGGACTACAATGAGCAGTTCTTC. It is translated as CASSLGTGDYNEQFF.

V gene TRBV4-3 combines with J gene TRBJ2-1; possibly TRBD1 for D (5 bases). The length of the CDR3 is 11 residues. Germline V lookup: CDR1 LGHNA, CDR2 YSLEER. Trimming stripped 6 bases from V and 10 bases from J, with 10 bases between. The CDR3 sequence is CASRGGAEQFF. The CDR3 nucleotides read TGCGCCAGCAGGGGTGGGGCCGAGCAGTTCTTC.

Written as DNA, the CDR3 is TGTGCCAGCAGGGTAGCGGGAGCGAACGGGGAGCTGTTTTTT. Its translation: CASRVAGANGELFF. The chain uses TRBV11-2 and TRBJ2-2, with 9 bases lining up with TRBD2. Per germline, CDR1 SGHAT and CDR2 FQNNGV. V lost 6 bases to trimming and J lost 7 bases; unmatched junction nucleotides: 6. CDR3 size: 14 residues.

The rearrangement links TRBV4-2 to TRBJ1-2; D remains ambiguous. The CDR3 sequence is 15 residues long. In germline, CDR1 is LGHNA, CDR2 YNFKEQ. Deletions cut 0 bases from V and 1 base from J, with 9 bases between. The DNA of the CDR3 is TGTGCCAGCAGCCAAGAATCAACTCTTAACTATGGCTACACCTTC. Translation: CASSQESTLNYGYTF.

The count of this clone is one. This chain links TRBV24-1 with TRBJ2-7, with D possibly matching TRBD2 (7 bases). V was cut by 4 bases and J by 7 bases, with 13 bases left in between. The CDR3 contains 13 residues. Per the germline V gene, CDR1 is KGHDR and CDR2 is SFDVKD. In DNA, the CDR3 is TGTGCCACCAGTGAAGTACAGGGAGGGGAGCAGTACTTC. This gives the protein CATSEVQGGEQYF.

The V gene is TRBV29-1, the J gene TRBJ2-1, with TRBD2 matching over 7 bases. CDR3 length equals 14 residues. The ends lost 3 bases at V and 3 bases at J; junction bases unmatched: 5. CDR1 and CDR2 (germline): SQVTM, ANQGSEA. As DNA, the CDR3 is TGCAGCGTTGAGCTAGCGGCCATCTACAATGAGCAGTTCTTC. Translation: CSVELAAIYNEQFF.

The V and J genes are TRBV25-1 and TRBJ2-2, with D maybe TRBD2 (5 bases). This CDR3 is 14 amino acids long. Germline loops: CDR1 MGHDK, CDR2 SYGVNS. Trimming shortened V by 4 bases and J by 3 bases, and 9 bases separated the two germline ends. In nucleotides, the CDR3 is TGTGCCAGCAGTGGAACGAGGGACACCGGGGAGCTGTTTTTT. Translation gives CASSGTRDTGELFF.

This clone was recorded a few times. The J gene is TRBJ2-7, the V gene TRBV2; D unresolved. The CDR3 runs 14 residues. V dropped 8 bases and J dropped 6 bases, with 20 bases sitting between them. Germline CDR1 and CDR2: SNHLY and FYNNEI. CDR3 protein: CASCIMGSATEQYF. CDR3 DNA sequence: TGTGCCAGCTGCATCATGGGCTCCGCAACCGAGCAGTACTTC.

The chain links TRBV5-1 to TRBJ2-6; tentative D call: TRBD2 (5 bases). CDR1 is SGHRS and CDR2 is YFSETQ in the germline V gene. This CDR3 contains 16 residues. Trimming removed 4 bases at V and 0 bases at J, with 11 bases between. The CDR3 DNA reads as TGCGCCAGCAGCACCGGACTGAGCTCTGGGGCCAACGTCCTGACTTTC. Protein: CASSTGLSSGANVLTF. The entire variable domain, with the rest obtained from reference TRBV5-1 and TRBJ2-6, is as follows: KAGVTQTPRYLIKTRGQQVTLSCSPISGHRSVSWYQQTPGQGLQFLFEYFSETQRNKGNFPGRFSGRQFSNSRSEMNVSTLELGDSALYLCASSTGLSSGANVLTFGAGSRLTVL.

This clone was detected only once. The CDR3: CASSLGAGGETQYF. The DNA for the CDR3 is TGTGCCAGCAGCTTAGGGGCAGGGGGAGAGACCCAGTACTTC. V is TRBV7-9 and J is TRBJ2-5; 7 bases fit TRBD1. The CDR3 contains 14 residues. Germline trimming cut 1 base from V and 4 bases from J; bases unmatched to any gene: 3. The germline gives CDR1 SEHNR, CDR2 FQNEAQ (reference sequence). Full variable domain (outside the CDR3, taken from reference TRBV7-9 and TRBJ2-5): DTGVSQNPRHKITKRGQNVTFRCDPISEHNRLYWYRQTLGQGPEFLTYFQNEAQLEKSRLLSDRFSAERPKGSFSTLEIQRTEQGDSAMYLCASSLGAGGETQYFGPGTRLLVL.

The V gene is TRBV28, the J gene TRBJ1-2, with 8 bases matching TRBD1. Germline CDR1 and CDR2: MDHEN and SYDVKM. The CDR3 covers 16 residues. Trimming removed 1 base from V and 4 bases from J; junction bases left unmatched: 8. CDR3 in amino acids: CASSLLPGQASYGYTF. The CDR3 DNA reads TGTGCCAGCAGTTTATTGCCGGGACAGGCTTCCTATGGCTACACCTTC.

This chain connects TRBV7-9 to TRBJ2-1; 12 nucleotides line up with TRBD2. The CDR3 is 15 residues long. The trim removed 3 bases at V and 9 bases at J, leaving 6 bases unmatched. Germline assignment: CDR1 SEHNR and CDR2 FQNEAQ (reference sequence). CDR3 residues: CASSLHGLAGTEQFF. The CDR3 DNA reads TGTGCCAGCAGCTTGCACGGACTAGCGGGAACTGAGCAGTTCTTC.

For this clone: Mismatch with germline at one junction end may stem from a read error. The V call is TRBV4-1, the J call TRBJ2-7, with a possible D match to TRBD1 (8 bases). Germline CDR1 and CDR2: MGHRA and YSYEKL. CDR3 length: 13 residues. The CDR3 here is CASSHRMGGTGTF. The CDR3 DNA reads as TGCGCCAGCAGCCATAGAATGGGAGGGACAGGCACCTTC.

This chain joins TRBV29-1 and TRBJ2-1; 9 bases line up with TRBD2. This CDR3 region has 14 residues. Trimming took 7 bases from V and 0 from J; bases not matched to a gene: 4. CDR1 is SQVTM, CDR2 ANQGSEA, per germline. The CDR3 sequence is CSGVAGDSYNEQFF. Written as DNA, the CDR3 is TGCAGCGGGGTAGCGGGAGACTCCTACAATGAGCAGTTCTTC.

The V and J genes are TRBV6-5 and TRBJ2-3, with 12 bases lining up with TRBD1. The CDR3 has 15 residues. The junction had 7 bases not matched to a gene; V was cut back by 6 bases and J by 6 bases. Germline CDR1 MNHEY, CDR2 SVGAGI. The CDR3 DNA sequence: TGTGCCAGCAGGGGACAGGGGGCGCTTATCGATACGCAGTATTTT. It yields the protein CASRGQGALIDTQYF.